The entry below gives a single TCR beta chain sequence along with its context. The data were taken from a study of T-cell memory formation after mild COVID-19. The CDR3 runs to 15 residues. V lost 1 base to trimming and J lost 3 bases, with 12 bases between them. Germline assignment: CDR1 LGHNA and CDR2 YSLEER. A 5'RACE reaction primed in the constant segment made cDNA libraries of TCR alpha and TCR beta, and these carried sample barcodes and UMIs. TCRdb ran MiXCR on the 5' RACE reads and lists one entry per CDR3 protein. The sample yields 100,000 or so distinct CDR3 sequences, approximately 12% seen once.

The receptor comes from a man aged 18 to 30 who had mild COVID-19 (a few samples of this study predate the infection). Cell type and time point are not known. This chain joins TRBV4-3 and TRBJ1-2; no definite D call. The sequencing sample was made of PBMCs or a T cell subset sorted from them (not recorded which). The CDR3 DNA reads TGCGCCAGCAGCCAAGGGCCCCCCGGGTACTATGGCTACACCTTC. It translates to CASSQGPPGYYGYTF.